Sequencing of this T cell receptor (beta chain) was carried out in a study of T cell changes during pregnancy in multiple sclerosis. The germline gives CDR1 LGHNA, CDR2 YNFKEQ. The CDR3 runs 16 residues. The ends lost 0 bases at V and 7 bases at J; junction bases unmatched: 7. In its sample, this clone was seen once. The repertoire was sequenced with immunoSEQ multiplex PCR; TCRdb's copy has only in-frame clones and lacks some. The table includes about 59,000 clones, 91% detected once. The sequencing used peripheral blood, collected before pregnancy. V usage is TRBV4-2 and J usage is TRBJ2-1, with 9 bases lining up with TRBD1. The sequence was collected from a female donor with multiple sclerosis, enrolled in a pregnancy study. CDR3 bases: TGTGCCAGCAGCCAAGATAACAGGGGGCCTCAGAATGAGCAGTTCTTC. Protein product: CASSQDNRGPQNEQFF.